This T cell receptor beta chain was documented in a study of blood T cells in healthy people across ages. The table lists this clonotype with many counts. The authors ran a second PCR of roughly 6 to 12 cycles using a sample-barcoded 5' primer and a J-beta primer mix. From the 5' RACE reads, TCRdb called clonotypes with MiXCR, one entry per CDR3 protein. The sample gives fewer than 2,000,000 distinct CDR3 sequences, about 35% of which show up once; about 11% is in the top ten. Sequencing input: blood. This receptor was identified in a woman between 25 and 40 years old in good health.

The CDR3 region is CASSASGNEQFF. The DNA of the CDR3 is TGTGCCAGCAGTGCTAGCGGCAATGAGCAGTTCTTC. The chain joins TRBV6-1 to TRBJ2-1; 7 bases are shared with TRBD2. Germline V lookup: CDR1 MNHNS, CDR2 SASEGT. The J segment lost 6 bases and the V segment lost 4 bases, leaving 0 bases of the junction unmatched. The CDR3 length is 12 residues.